What follows are 13 T cell receptor beta chains derived from one specimen sequenced in a study of blood T cell repertoires in COVID-19. Method: immunoSEQ multiplex PCR; TCRdb's copy keeps in-frame clones and lacks some. The sample yields around 270,000 clones, approximately 89% seen once. Sequencing was done on a sample of PBMCs or T cells enriched from blood (not recorded which). The source is a woman between 40 and 55 years old who had been exposed to COVID-19.

The rearrangement uses TRBV7-3 and TRBJ1-5; D may be TRBD1 (5 bases). The CDR3 contains 14 residues. Trimming removed 0 bases from V and 6 bases from J, with 9 bases in between. The germline CDR1 and CDR2 sequences are SGHTA and FQGTGA. This CDR3 reads CASSLTLGGQPQHF. CDR3 nucleotides: TGTGCCAGCAGCTTAACCCTCGGGGGTCAGCCCCAGCATTTT.

The chain recombines TRBV7-2 with TRBJ1-3; D is unclear. This CDR3 is built from 15 residues. CDR1 SGHTA and CDR2 FQGNSA come from the germline V gene. Trimming pared 1 base from V and 0 bases from J, leaving 7 bases between. CDR3 protein: CASSLDESSGNTIYF. CDR3 in DNA: TGTGCCAGCAGCTTAGACGAGTCCTCTGGAAACACCATATATTTT. The complete variable domain, with remaining parts taken from reference TRBV7-2 and TRBJ1-3, reads GAGVSQSPSNKVTEKGKDVELRCDPISGHTALYWYRQSLGQGLEFLIYFQGNSAPDKSGLPSDRFSAERTGGSVSTLTIQRTQQEDSAVYLCASSLDESSGNTIYFGEGSWLTVV.

The chain links TRBV7-9 to TRBJ1-4; maybe TRBD1 (6 bases). Between the trimmed V and J ends, which lost 5 bases and 4 bases, there was a span of 17 bases. CDR1 and CDR2 from the germline V gene are SEHNR and FQNEAQ (reference sequence). This CDR3 is 16 amino acids long. CDR3 residues: CASSTPLQGNNEKLFF. The DNA of the CDR3 is TGTGCCAGCAGCACCCCCTTACAGGGTAATAATGAAAAACTGTTTTTT. Variable domain in full (rest from reference TRBV7-9 and TRBJ1-4): DTGVSQNPRHKITKRGQNVTFRCDPISEHNRLYWYRQTLGQGPEFLTYFQNEAQLEKSRLLSDRFSAERPKGSFSTLEIQRTEQGDSAMYLCASSTPLQGNNEKLFFGSGTQLSVL.

J is TRBJ2-7 and V is TRBV4-2, with 7 positions matching TRBD1. CDR3 length: 16 residues. The V segment lost 0 bases and the J segment 2 bases; nucleotides outside the gene matches: 7. Germline CDR1 LGHNA, CDR2 YNFKEQ. CDR3 residues: CASSQDTSDRTYEQYF. The DNA of the CDR3 is TGTGCCAGCAGCCAAGATACATCGGACAGGACCTACGAGCAGTACTTC.

V usage is TRBV19 and J usage is TRBJ1-4; D remains unclear. With 3 bases removed from V and 0 bases from J, the gap between germline ends came to 11 bases. Germline CDR1 is LNHDA and CDR2 is SQIVND (reference sequence). The CDR3 extends over 16 amino acids. CDR3 sequence (DNA): TGTGCCAGTAGTATTATGATTTGGCCAACTAATGAAAAACTGTTTTTT. As protein: CASSIMIWPTNEKLFF.

This chain links TRBV19 with TRBJ1-1; weak D call: TRBD1 (5 bases). V lost 8 bases, J lost 2 bases, and 18 bases lay in between. The CDR3 totals 15 residues. The V gene's germline CDR1 is LNHDA and CDR2 SQIVND (reference sequence). The CDR3 sequence: CASERQGHHNTEAFF. The CDR3 coding sequence is TGTGCCAGTGAGAGACAAGGACACCATAACACTGAAGCTTTCTTT. Complete variable domain (other parts from reference TRBV19 and TRBJ1-1): DGGITQSPKYLFRKEGQNVTLSCEQNLNHDAMYWYRQDPGQGLRLIYYSQIVNDFQKGDIAEGYSVSREKKESFPLTVTSAQKNPTAFYLCASERQGHHNTEAFFGQGTRLTVV.

The chain carries TRBV7-8 and TRBJ2-1; TRBD1 matches 7 bases. Trimming removed 3 bases from V and 9 bases from J; junction bases left unmatched: 5. The CDR3 has 13 amino acids. In germline, CDR1 is SGHVS, CDR2 FQNEAQ. The CDR3 reads CASSFTGVAEQFF. The CDR3 bases are TGTGCCAGCAGCTTCACAGGGGTCGCTGAGCAGTTCTTC.

The chain links TRBV3-1 (or the pseudogene TRBV3-2) to TRBJ1-2; D uncertain. CDR3 length equals 12 residues. Trimming took 1 base from V and 7 from J, leaving 7 bases between them. Germline loops: CDR1 LGHDT, CDR2 YNNKEL (reference sequence). The CDR3 protein is CASSQVPVGYTF. The CDR3 region has the DNA TGTGCCAGCAGCCAAGTCCCGGTTGGCTACACCTTC.

This chain connects TRBV3-1 (or the pseudogene TRBV3-2) to TRBJ1-2; possibly TRBD1 for D (6 bases). Germline values: CDR1 LGHDT, CDR2 YNNKEL (reference sequence). The CDR3 runs to 12 residues. V was clipped by 6 bases and J by 7 bases, with 12 bases between them. CDR3 sequence reads: CASSAGVPGYTF. CDR3 DNA sequence: TGTGCCAGCAGTGCAGGGGTCCCTGGCTACACCTTC.

This sequence joins TRBV7-2 and TRBJ1-4; D not resolved. CDR3 length: 14 residues. The germline V gene has CDR1 SGHTA and CDR2 FQGNSA. Trimming stripped 5 bases from V and 8 bases from J, with 15 bases between. CDR3 amino acids: CASSSGLVGEKLFF. The CDR3 DNA follows: TGTGCCAGCAGCAGCGGACTAGTAGGCGAAAAACTGTTTTTT.

This chain links TRBV3-1 (or the pseudogene TRBV3-2) with TRBJ2-6, with TRBD1 identical over 12 bases. The trim removed 4 bases at V and 1 base at J, leaving 5 bases unmatched. Germline V gene data show CDR1 as LGHDT and CDR2 as YNNKEL (reference sequence). The CDR3 runs 18 residues. CDR3 DNA sequence: TGTGCCAGCAGCCCGGGACAGGGGGCTCGGTCTGGGGCCAACGTCCTGACTTTC. Translation gives CASSPGQGARSGANVLTF.

This clone was seen a single time. The chain has TRBV30 and TRBJ2-2; D perhaps matches TRBD2 (6 bases). Germline V gene data show CDR1 as GTSNPN and CDR2 as SVGIG (reference sequence). The CDR3 has 12 residues. The ends were cut back, 3 bases at V and 5 bases at J, with 7 bases in the middle. The CDR3 is CAWRRGTGELFF. CDR3 DNA: TGTGCCTGGAGGCGGGGTACCGGGGAGCTGTTTTTT.

The chain combines TRBV25-1 with TRBJ1-1; tentatively, D is TRBD1 (5 bases). Germline loops: CDR1 MGHDK, CDR2 SYGVNS. The CDR3 totals 15 residues. Between the trimmed V and J ends, which lost 4 bases and 5 bases, there was a span of 17 bases. CDR3 sequence reads: CASSAVGGGHTEAFF. Written as DNA, the CDR3 is TGTGCCAGCAGTGCCGTGGGGGGAGGGCATACTGAAGCTTTCTTT. Full variable domain (outside the CDR3, taken from reference TRBV25-1 and TRBJ1-1): EADIYQTPRYLVIGTGKKITLECSQTMGHDKMYWYQQDPGMELHLIHYSYGVNSTEKGDLSSESTVSRIRTEHFPLTLESARPSHTSQYLCASSAVGGGHTEAFFGQGTRLTVV.